The 27 T cell receptor beta chains below come from one sample, sequenced in a study of identical twins. One entry per CDR3 protein, called by TCRdb with MiXCR from the 5' RACE reads. The repertoire holds around 100,000 distinct CDR3 sequences, 5.9% seen once, with about 12% in the top ten. Sequencing used memory T cells sorted from blood. The receptors were gathered from a woman in her forties or fifties in good health.

This clonotype occurred many times. The V call is TRBV3-1, the J call TRBJ1-1; 8 bases map to TRBD1. Germline CDR1 is LGHDT and CDR2 is YNNKEL (reference sequence). V was clipped by 4 bases and J by 3 bases; unmatched bases: 7. The CDR3 has 15 amino acids. Written as DNA, the CDR3 is TGTGCCAGCAGCCGCTCCGGGACAGGCTACACTGAAGCTTTCTTT. It yields the protein CASSRSGTGYTEAFF. Complete variable domain (other parts from reference TRBV3-1 and TRBJ1-1): DTAVSQTPKYLVTQMGNDKSIKCEQNLGHDTMYWYKQDSKKFLKIMFSYNNKELIINETVPNRFSPKSPDKAHLNLHINSLELGDSAVYFCASSRSGTGYTEAFFGQGTRLTVV.

This clonotype appeared many times. The rearrangement joins TRBV20-1 to TRBJ1-1; tentatively, D is TRBD1 (5 bases). The CDR3 covers 13 residues. Germline CDR1 reads DFQATT; CDR2 reads SNEGSKA (reference sequence). V was trimmed by 4 bases and J by 1 base, leaving 10 bases between them. The CDR3 DNA is TGCAGTGCTATGACAACAGGGAACACTGAAGCTTTCTTT. This encodes CSAMTTGNTEAFF.

V gene TRBV20-1 combines with J gene TRBJ2-1; D remains ambiguous. Germline lookup yields CDR1 DFQATT and CDR2 SNEGSKA (reference sequence). The CDR3 runs to 12 residues. Trimming took 3 bases from V and 9 from J, leaving 12 bases between them. In DNA, the CDR3 is TGCAGTGCTAGCTCCTACCCGGGTGAGCAGTTCTTC. It codes for CSASSYPGEQFF.

The gene calls are TRBV7-2 and TRBJ2-5, with D maybe TRBD1 (7 bases). This CDR3 spans 15 amino acids. The germline V gene has CDR1 SGHTA and CDR2 FQGNSA. V was shortened by 6 bases and J by 5 bases, with 19 bases between the two germline ends. As DNA, the CDR3 is TGTGCCAGCAGTGGCGGGCAGGGGGGTGGTGAGACCCAGTACTTC. This sequence encodes CASSGGQGGGETQYF.

This clonotype was detected many times. The chain employs TRBV9 and TRBJ2-1, with TRBD2 matching 9 bases. V shed 0 bases, J shed 5 bases, and the junction held 18 bases outside the gene matches. The CDR3 runs to 20 residues. CDR1 and CDR2 (germline): SGDLS, YYNGEE. CDR3 in DNA: TGTGCCAGCAGCGTAGGAGCAAGGCGGGAGGGCCCGCGGGGGGACAATGAGCAGTTCTTC. Residues: CASSVGARREGPRGDNEQFF.

This clonotype was seen a few times. The gene calls are TRBV2 and TRBJ2-2; TRBD2 matches at 7 bases. The J segment lost 4 bases and the V segment lost 4 bases, leaving 6 bases of the junction unmatched. Germline lookup yields CDR1 SNHLY and CDR2 FYNNEI. This CDR3 contains 15 residues. The CDR3 DNA sequence: TGTGCCAGCAGTGTGGTTAGGGAGGGCACCGGGGAGCTGTTTTTT. This codes for CASSVVREGTGELFF. Looking up the rest from reference TRBV2 and TRBJ2-2 gives the full variable domain: EPEVTQTPSHQVTQMGQEVILRCVPISNHLYFYWYRQILGQKVEFLVSFYNNEISEKSEIFDDQFSVERPDGSNFTLKIRSTKLEDSAMYFCASSVVREGTGELFFGEGSRLTVL.

In its sample, this clonotype was seen a few times. The gene calls are TRBV6-2 or TRBV6-3 and TRBJ1-2; a weak D match, TRBD1 (6 bases). V was shortened by 6 bases and J by 4 bases, with 15 bases between the two germline ends. CDR3 length equals 14 residues. Germline CDR1 reads MNHEY; CDR2 reads SVGEGT. As DNA, the CDR3 is TGTGCCAGCAGCACCCGAGGGACACTCTATGGCTACACCTTC. Translated, it gives CASSTRGTLYGYTF.

This clonotype came up many times. The CDR3 nucleotides read TGCGCCAGCAGCTTGCCGAGACTAGCGGGGTCCAATGAGCAGTTCTTC. It yields the protein CASSLPRLAGSNEQFF. The J gene is TRBJ2-1, the V gene TRBV5-1; 11 positions agree with TRBD2. This CDR3 has 16 amino acids. Losses at the gene ends were 1 base for V and 6 bases for J; bases not matched to a gene: 6. Germline V gene lookup returns CDR1 SGHRS and CDR2 YFSETQ.

In its sample, this clonotype was seen many times. The chain recombines TRBV7-9 with TRBJ1-1; D ambiguous. Germline CDR1 reads SEHNR; CDR2 reads FQNEAQ (reference sequence). Trimming shortened V by 5 bases and J by 6 bases, and 13 bases separated the two germline ends. This CDR3 contains 13 residues. The DNA for the CDR3 is TGTGCCAGCAGCGGCGGCGGGTCCGCTGAAGCTTTCTTT. It encodes CASSGGGSAEAFF.

This clonotype came up many times. The rearrangement joins TRBV20-1 to TRBJ2-7; 11 positions match TRBD2. Germline CDR1 reads DFQATT; CDR2 reads SNEGSKA (reference sequence). This CDR3 is built from 16 residues. Losses at the gene ends were 2 bases for V and 6 bases for J; bases not matched to a gene: 12. Here the CDR3 reads CSARPTSGRGGVEQYF. The CDR3, as DNA: TGCAGTGCTAGACCTACTAGCGGGAGAGGTGGGGTCGAGCAGTACTTC.

This clonotype appeared many times. The chain recombines TRBV20-1 with TRBJ2-3, with D unclear. The CDR3 is made up of 13 amino acids. The germline gives CDR1 DFQATT, CDR2 SNEGSKA (reference sequence). V lost 0 bases to trimming and J lost 4 bases, with 8 bases between them. The CDR3 here is CSARDQDPDTQYF. The CDR3 DNA sequence: TGCAGTGCTAGAGATCAGGACCCAGATACGCAGTATTTT.

This clonotype was seen repeatedly, ten times or more. In DNA form, the CDR3 reads TGCAGTGCTAGAGCTCGGGGACAGGGTAAGGGCTACAATGAGCAGTTCTTC. Translated, it gives CSARARGQGKGYNEQFF. V usage is TRBV20-1 and J usage is TRBJ2-1; 9 nucleotides align to TRBD1. CDR3 length: 17 residues. Looked up from germline, CDR1 is DFQATT and CDR2 is SNEGSKA (reference sequence). The trim removed 1 base at V and 3 bases at J, leaving 10 bases unmatched.

This clonotype occurred many times. J is TRBJ2-4 and V is TRBV20-1, with D unresolved. The V end was cut by 0 bases, the J end by 6 bases, with 12 bases between. The CDR3 sequence is 14 residues long. The V gene's germline CDR1 is DFQATT and CDR2 SNEGSKA (reference sequence). The CDR3 loop reads CSARDRSVGNIQYF. The CDR3 DNA reads TGCAGTGCTAGAGATCGTTCTGTTGGAAACATTCAGTACTTC.

This clonotype was detected ten times or more. V gene TRBV11-3 combines with J gene TRBJ2-1, with D unclear. This CDR3 region has 15 residues. Trimming shortened V by 5 bases and J by 0 bases, and 11 bases separated the two germline ends. The germline V gene encodes CDR1 SGHNT and CDR2 YENEEA. In DNA, the CDR3 is TGTGCCAGCAGCCCAAGTGCCGGCTCCTACAATGAGCAGTTCTTC. This gives the protein CASSPSAGSYNEQFF.

This clonotype came up many times. CDR3 sequence (DNA): TGTGCCAGCAGCCCGACGCCCGGCGGGACCGCCGGGGAGCTGTTTTTT. This sequence encodes CASSPTPGGTAGELFF. This rearrangement joins TRBV4-2 to TRBJ2-2; D possibly corresponds to TRBD2 (6 bases). Trimming took off 4 bases at V and 6 bases at J, with 18 bases between the two ends. The CDR3 has 16 amino acids. Germline loops: CDR1 LGHNA, CDR2 YNFKEQ.

The chain joins TRBV6-1 to TRBJ2-1, with 8 nucleotides matching TRBD1. This CDR3 comprises 16 residues. V was clipped by 2 bases and J by 7 bases; unmatched bases: 10. CDR1 is MNHNS, CDR2 SASEGT, per germline. CDR3 amino acids: CASSELGQGARNEQFF. The CDR3 DNA sequence: TGTGCCAGCAGTGAACTTGGGCAGGGGGCACGGAATGAGCAGTTCTTC.

This clonotype was observed many times. V and J are TRBV5-1 and TRBJ2-2, with D possibly being TRBD1 (5 bases). Trimming stripped 2 bases from V and 4 bases from J, with 9 bases between. This CDR3 region has 14 residues. Germline CDR1 reads SGHRS; CDR2 reads YFSETQ. The CDR3 DNA follows: TGCGCCAGCAGCTTTGAAGGGGTCACCGGGGAGCTGTTTTTT. Translation: CASSFEGVTGELFF.

This clonotype appeared many times. This chain joins TRBV14 and TRBJ2-6; D unresolved. V gave up 3 bases and J gave up 2 bases, with 8 bases separating them. CDR1 and CDR2 (germline): SGHDN, FVKESK. The CDR3 extends over 15 amino acids. The CDR3 spells CASSQVGTGANVLTF. CDR3 in DNA: TGTGCCAGCAGCCAGGTTGGGACTGGGGCCAACGTCCTGACTTTC.

Comment on this clonotype: This may come from a read error, since a much larger clone is one base off. The V call is TRBV6-2 or TRBV6-3, the J call TRBJ2-5; D remains unclear. With 6 bases removed from V and 5 bases from J, the gap between germline ends came to 7 bases. The germline gives CDR1 MNHEY, CDR2 SVGEGT. The CDR3 is made up of 11 amino acids. The CDR3 loop is CASSRYETQYF. In DNA form, the CDR3 reads TGTGCCAGCAGCCGCTACGAGACCCAGTACTTC.

This clonotype was detected ten times or more. The chain is built from TRBV5-1 and TRBJ2-3; D is uncertain. V lost 0 bases to trimming and J lost 2 bases, with 10 bases between them. The CDR3 contains 15 residues. The V gene's germline CDR1 is SGHRS and CDR2 YFSETQ. CDR3 in amino acids: CASSLGLPPTDTQYF. The CDR3 bases are TGCGCCAGCAGCTTGGGTTTGCCACCCACAGATACGCAGTATTTT.

This clonotype was seen many times. The chain is built from TRBV12-3 or TRBV12-4 and TRBJ2-5, with D possibly being TRBD1 (5 bases). V was trimmed by 3 bases and J by 9 bases, leaving 8 bases between them. The CDR3 runs 11 residues. The DNA of the CDR3 is TGTGCCAGCAGTTTGGTAGGGGCCCAGTACTTC. Protein: CASSLVGAQYF.

The rearrangement uses TRBV4-1 and TRBJ2-3; D remains ambiguous. The CDR3 is 11 amino acids. Trimming cost V 4 bases and J 9 bases, with 8 bases left between them. Germline values: CDR1 MGHRA, CDR2 YSYEKL. As DNA, the CDR3 is TGCGCCAGCAGCCTCTCATCGACGCAGTATTTT. It codes for CASSLSSTQYF.

This clonotype has a handful of counts. This rearrangement joins TRBV6-8 to TRBJ2-5; D is undetermined. The CDR3 totals 13 residues. From germline, CDR1 is MNHGY and CDR2 SAAAGT. The V and J ends lost 9 bases and 4 bases respectively, with 15 bases between them. The CDR3 DNA sequence: TGTGCCAGACGCACACCGGTCGGAGAGACCCAGTACTTC. Translated: CARRTPVGETQYF.

This clonotype was seen a single time. The chain combines TRBV2 with TRBJ2-7, with TRBD1 identical over 7 bases. Germline V CDR1 and CDR2: SNHLY, FYNNEI. The length of the CDR3 is 16 residues. The J segment lost 3 bases and the V segment lost 4 bases, leaving 12 bases of the junction unmatched. CDR3 sequence: CASSGDSPRLGYEQYV. The CDR3 coding sequence is TGTGCCAGCAGTGGGGACAGTCCGCGTTTGGGCTACGAGCAGTACGTC.

Many counts were recorded for this clonotype. The V and J genes are TRBV5-5 and TRBJ1-5; 9 nucleotides align to TRBD1. CDR1 is SGHKS and CDR2 is YYEKEE in the germline V gene (reference sequence). V gave up 4 bases and J gave up 2 bases; unmatched junction bases: 10. The CDR3 contains 17 residues. The CDR3 is CASSRTTGGTGNQPQHF. Here the CDR3 DNA reads TGTGCCAGCAGCCGGACTACAGGGGGCACGGGCAATCAGCCCCAGCATTTT.

There are many counts of this clonotype. The chain links TRBV6-1 to TRBJ2-1; 8 bases are shared with TRBD2. V lost 7 bases, J lost 7 bases, and 6 bases stayed unmatched. Germline V CDR1 and CDR2: MNHNS, SASEGT. This CDR3 has 13 residues. CDR3 sequence: CASKREGGNEQFF. The CDR3 bases are TGTGCCAGCAAACGGGAGGGGGGTAATGAGCAGTTCTTC.

This clonotype has ten or more counts. V is TRBV29-1 and J is TRBJ2-3; a possible D gene is TRBD2 (6 bases). V was shortened by 5 bases and J by 0 bases, with 15 bases between the two germline ends. The germline V gene encodes CDR1 SQVTM and CDR2 ANQGSEA. This CDR3 is built from 15 residues. The CDR3 bases are TGCAGCGTTCACTTTATCGGGACTAGCACAGATACGCAGTATTTT. Residues: CSVHFIGTSTDTQYF.